This T cell receptor beta chain was recovered during a study of breast tumors, draining lymph nodes, adjacent tissues. Study findings and constraints: The data were judged consistent with most tumor T cells coming from lymph node and expanding in tumor. Compared with lymph nodes, tumors were less diverse; compared with nontumor tissue, more. Data only fit, rather than demonstrated, lymph node origin of most tumor T cells.

Breast cancer patients provided tissue from their axillary draining lymph nodes. TCRdb fed the multiplex PCR reads into MiXCR, producing one record per CDR3 protein. The sample holds around 170,000 distinct CDR3 sequences, roughly 30% seen once. In the case of this clonotype: Antigen specificity is unknown.

Trimming took 5 bases from V and 5 from J, leaving 21 bases between them. The germline CDR1 and CDR2 sequences are SGHTA and FQGTGA. The CDR3 is 16 residues long. The sequence was obtained from a female donor with breast cancer. Some clones in this sample may be carry-over from other donors' samples. Sequenced: axillary lymph node tissue. V gene TRBV7-3 combines with J gene TRBJ2-5; D call uncertain. This chain's CDR3 is CASSAARRVMRETQYF. The CDR3 nucleotides are TGTGCCAGCAGCGCCGCTCGGAGAGTGATGAGGGAGACCCAGTACTTC.